Following are 21 T cell receptor beta chains from one sample sequenced in a study of memory CD4+ T cells and cytomegalovirus serostatus (dated by TCRdb to between 2018 and 2021). The method behind the library was the immunoSEQ multiplex PCR assay. TCRdb provides this immuneACCESS table in a form limited to in-frame rearrangements. Some clones are lacking; in checked studies, under half of them reflect an unresolved V gene, and why the rest are absent is not known. A total of 45,000 to 65,000 clones appear in this sample, about 78% of them only once. 0.77% of the sample is taken by the ten largest. A FACSAria II was used to sort memory CD4+ T cells, defined as single viable CD3+CD4+CD8-CD45RO+ cells. Sequencing used memory CD4+ T cells from blood. The receptors were gathered from an adult in good health and CMV-seronegative.

This sequence joins TRBV7-2 and TRBJ2-4; 11 bases align to TRBD2. This CDR3 is built from 18 residues. CDR1 is SGHTA, CDR2 FQGNSA, per germline. V was clipped by 5 bases and J by 0 bases; unmatched bases: 9. The CDR3 protein is CASSLSGGAQTAKNIQYF. The CDR3 coding sequence is TGTGCCAGCAGCCTTAGCGGGGGGGCACAAACAGCCAAAAACATTCAGTACTTC. Together with reference TRBV7-2 and TRBJ2-4, the CDR3 gives the full variable domain: GAGVSQSPSNKVTEKGKDVELRCDPISGHTALYWYRQSLGQGLEFLIYFQGNSAPDKSGLPSDRFSAERTGGSVSTLTIQRTQQEDSAVYLCASSLSGGAQTAKNIQYFGAGTRLSVL.

This clone appeared a few times. V is TRBV6-6 and J is TRBJ2-1; TRBD1 matches at 8 bases. The CDR3 runs 15 residues. Unmatched junction bases numbered 10, after V lost 5 bases and J lost 7 bases. Germline V gives CDR1 MNHNY, CDR2 SVGAGI (reference sequence). CDR3 amino acids: CASSQLDRVGNEQFF. CDR3 nucleotides: TGTGCCAGCAGTCAATTGGACAGGGTGGGGAATGAGCAGTTCTTC.

The CDR3 spells CASSRSGGLNNEQFF. The CDR3 nucleotides read TGTGCCAGCAGCCGTAGCGGGGGCCTTAACAATGAGCAGTTCTTC. J is TRBJ2-1 and V is TRBV7-9, with 9 bases aligning to TRBD2. Germline V gives CDR1 SEHNR, CDR2 FQNEAQ (reference sequence). This CDR3 region has 15 residues. V shed 5 bases, J shed 5 bases, and the junction held 7 bases outside the gene matches.

The chain links TRBV15 to TRBJ2-7, with D possibly matching TRBD1 (5 bases). The germline CDR1 and CDR2 sequences are LNHNV and YYDKDF (reference sequence). Trimming stripped 6 bases from V and 2 bases from J, with 17 bases between. The CDR3 runs 15 residues. CDR3 coding DNA: TGTGCCACCAGTAACCTGGCAGGGATTACCTACGAGCAGTACTTC. Translation gives CATSNLAGITYEQYF.

The chain joins TRBV6-6 to TRBJ1-5; tentative D call: TRBD1 (5 bases). V lost 5 bases and J 4 bases, leaving 12 bases between the germline ends. The germline CDR1 and CDR2 sequences are MNHNY and SVGAGI (reference sequence). The CDR3 extends over 14 amino acids. In DNA, the CDR3 is TGTGCCAGCAGTCAGCCACAGGCAAATCAGCCCCAGCATTTT. Translated, it gives CASSQPQANQPQHF.

This clone was seen more than once but under ten times. V gene TRBV5-1 combines with J gene TRBJ1-4, with a weak D call TRBD1 (5 bases). This CDR3 spans 15 amino acids. Germline V gene data show CDR1 as SGHRS and CDR2 as YFSETQ. V dropped 6 bases and J dropped 8 bases, with 20 bases sitting between them. The CDR3 DNA reads as TGCGCCAGCACCCGCGGGACTTCATTGGAGGAAAAACTGTTTTTT. This gives the protein CASTRGTSLEEKLFF.

The chain recombines TRBV28 with TRBJ2-7, with 7 bases aligning to TRBD2. The V gene's germline CDR1 is MDHEN and CDR2 SYDVKM. Unmatched junction bases numbered 2, after V lost 3 bases and J lost 3 bases. This CDR3 is built from 13 residues. The CDR3 sequence: CASSLGLLYEQYF. The CDR3 DNA follows: TGTGCCAGCAGTTTGGGACTACTCTACGAGCAGTACTTC.

This chain connects TRBV5-6 to TRBJ2-5; tentative D call: TRBD1 (5 bases). The CDR3 contains 15 residues. Germline V gene data show CDR1 as SGHDT and CDR2 as YYEEEE. V lost 2 bases and J 1 base, leaving 12 bases between the germline ends. CDR3: CASSLLAGFQETQYF. The CDR3 nucleotides read TGTGCCAGCAGCTTATTGGCAGGGTTCCAAGAGACCCAGTACTTC.

This clone was found a few times. The genes are TRBV21-1 and TRBJ2-7; TRBD1 is the table's D call and was not checked against the DNA. TRBV21-1 is given as a pseudogene. The CDR3 is 16 amino acids. This chain's CDR3 is CASSKGGRDSSYEQYF. DNA for the CDR3: TGTGCCAGCAGCAAAGGGGGCCGGGACAGTAGTTACGAGCAGTACTTC.

The chain carries TRBV10-3 and TRBJ2-3, with 13 bases aligning to TRBD2. CDR1 is ENHRY and CDR2 is SYGVKD in the germline V gene. The CDR3 has 18 residues. V shed 5 bases and J 0 bases; nucleotides not matched to a gene: 8. The CDR3, as DNA: TGTGCCATCAGTAGATCCGGGACTAGCGGGGCTAGCACAGATACGCAGTATTTT. This sequence encodes CAISRSGTSGASTDTQYF.

The V gene is TRBV9, the J gene TRBJ2-5; the D gene could be TRBD1 or TRBD2 (5 bases each). Trimming shortened V by 5 bases and J by 3 bases, and 14 bases separated the two germline ends. The CDR3 spans 14 residues. The germline gives CDR1 SGDLS, CDR2 YYNGEE. CDR3 amino acids: CASRRGVHEETQYF. The DNA for the CDR3 is TGTGCCAGCAGAAGAGGGGTGCACGAAGAGACCCAGTACTTC.

The chain combines TRBV14 with TRBJ1-1; D is unclear. Trimming took off 4 bases at V and 9 bases at J, with 12 bases between the two ends. CDR1 SGHDN and CDR2 FVKESK come from the germline V gene. This CDR3 has 12 amino acids. The CDR3 bases are TGTGCCAGCAGCCCAACAGCTACCCAAGCTTTCTTT. Translation: CASSPTATQAFF.

This chain joins TRBV2 and TRBJ1-4; the D gene is possibly TRBD1 (5 bases). V was shortened by 9 bases and J by 7 bases, with 30 bases between the two germline ends. The germline V gene has CDR1 SNHLY and CDR2 FYNNEI. This CDR3 has 18 residues. CDR3 nucleotide sequence: TGTGCCAGTCTGAGAGTGGGGCTCGATTTGAGACACACTGAAAAACTGTTTTTT. Its translation is CASLRVGLDLRHTEKLFF.

J is TRBJ1-1 and V is TRBV19; D ambiguous. The CDR3 covers 15 residues. The germline V and J ends were trimmed by 5 bases and 1 base, with 14 bases remaining between them. Germline CDR1 reads LNHDA; CDR2 reads SQIVND (reference sequence). This CDR3 reads CASSPTGHTNTEAFF. Here the CDR3 DNA reads TGTGCCAGTAGTCCCACCGGGCATACGAACACTGAAGCTTTCTTT.

This sequence joins TRBV5-4 and TRBJ1-6, with TRBD1 identical over 8 bases. Trimming cost V 3 bases and J 7 bases; bases outside gene matches: 6. The germline V gene encodes CDR1 SGHNT and CDR2 YYREEE (reference sequence). The CDR3 has 15 amino acids. The CDR3 sequence is CASSYLDRDNSPLHF. CDR3 nucleotide sequence: TGTGCCAGCAGCTATCTGGACAGGGACAATTCACCCCTCCACTTT.

The rearrangement joins TRBV19 to TRBJ2-5; TRBD2 aligns across 7 bases. The CDR3 spans 12 residues. Germline V CDR1 and CDR2: LNHDA, SQIVND (reference sequence). J was trimmed by 5 bases and V by 4 bases; bases with no gene match: 1. CDR3 DNA sequence: TGTGCCAGTAGTAGTAGCGGGGAGACCCAGTACTTC. It specifies CASSSSGETQYF.

The chain has TRBV2 and TRBJ2-7, with 9 bases matching TRBD2. V lost 4 bases and J lost 1; bases outside the gene matches: 2. This CDR3 contains 14 residues. Germline V gene lookup returns CDR1 SNHLY and CDR2 FYNNEI. CDR3 region: CASSGLAGSYEQYF. The CDR3 region has the DNA TGTGCCAGCAGTGGCCTAGCGGGGTCCTACGAGCAGTACTTC.

This chain uses TRBV30 with TRBJ1-1; D is possibly TRBD1 (5 bases). The germline gives CDR1 GTSNPN, CDR2 SVGIG (reference sequence). V was clipped by 5 bases and J by 4 bases, with 17 bases between them. This CDR3 has 14 amino acids. CDR3 DNA: TGTGCCTGGGGCGCGGGGGGGAGTCTCACTGAAGCTTTCTTT. Translating it yields CAWGAGGSLTEAFF.

The chain uses TRBV25-1 and TRBJ1-6, with no clear D. The germline V gene has CDR1 MGHDK and CDR2 SYGVNS. V dropped 6 bases and J dropped 11 bases, with 17 bases sitting between them. The CDR3 contains 14 residues. The CDR3 is CASSPGSMGTPLHF. Written as DNA, the CDR3 is TGTGCCAGCAGCCCTGGAAGTATGGGAACACCCCTCCACTTT.

This clone was seen more than once but under ten times. The chain couples TRBV19 to TRBJ2-3; 7 nucleotides line up with TRBD1. Germline lookup yields CDR1 LNHDA and CDR2 SQIVND (reference sequence). The V gene end was trimmed by 4 bases and the J gene end by 0 bases; junction bases not matched to a gene: 10. There are 17 residues in the CDR3. The CDR3 DNA is TGTGCCAGTAGTACCCTCCGCAGGGGGTCTAGCACAGATACGCAGTATTTT. Translation: CASSTLRRGSSTDTQYF.

The chain employs TRBV27 and TRBJ2-4, with TRBD2 as a possible D gene (7 bases). The CDR3 extends over 17 amino acids. Per germline, CDR1 MNHEY and CDR2 SMNVEV (reference sequence). Trimming left V 4 bases short and J 2 bases short, with 18 bases between. For the CDR3, the DNA is TGTGCCAGCAGTTCGGTAGGGGGGGGTGTATCCAAAAACATTCAGTACTTC. Translating gives CASSSVGGGVSKNIQYF.